The 7 T cell receptor beta chains below all came from one sample that was sequenced in a study of radiotherapy plus CTLA-4 blockade in lung cancer. Profiled with immunoSEQ multiplex PCR; TCRdb holds only in-frame clones, not every one. The data show fewer than 50,000 clones, approximately 83% seen once. Sequencing was performed on peripheral blood, taken from a patient treated with radiotherapy plus ipilimumab. These receptors all come from a human donor with non-small cell lung cancer whose response to radiotherapy plus ipilimumab could not be evaluated.

The chain uses TRBV7-2 and TRBJ2-2; 14 nucleotides agree with TRBD2. Trimming cost V 2 bases and J 2 bases; bases outside gene matches: 7. CDR1 SGHTA and CDR2 FQGNSA come from the germline V gene. The CDR3 consists of 19 residues. CDR3 sequence: CASSLYWTSGGNNTGELFF. The CDR3 bases are TGTGCCAGCAGCTTATACTGGACTAGCGGGGGGAACAACACCGGGGAGCTGTTTTTT.

The rearrangement uses TRBV20-1 and TRBJ2-2; no reliable D call. Germline CDR1 and CDR2: DFQATT and SNEGSKA (reference sequence). V lost 0 bases to trimming and J lost 8 bases, with 4 bases between them. The CDR3 runs to 11 residues. This CDR3 reads CSARDMGELFF. DNA for the CDR3: TGCAGTGCTAGAGATATGGGGGAGCTGTTTTTT.

This sequence joins TRBV7-8 and TRBJ2-7; D remains ambiguous. The germline gives CDR1 SGHVS, CDR2 FQNEAQ. V lost 4 bases to trimming and J lost 2 bases, with 9 bases between them. The CDR3 spans 13 residues. The CDR3, as DNA: TGTGCCAGCAGCTCCGTCCTTGCCTACGAGCAGTACTTC. This encodes CASSSVLAYEQYF.

The chain has TRBV19 and TRBJ1-4; weak D call: TRBD1 (5 bases). The CDR3 is made up of 13 amino acids. The V end lost 11 bases, the J end lost 8 bases, and 18 bases lay between the germline ends. Per the germline V gene, CDR1 is LNHDA and CDR2 is SQIVND (reference sequence). This CDR3 is CAANAQVGEKLFF. The DNA of the CDR3 is TGTGCCGCAAACGCACAGGTCGGAGAAAAACTGTTTTTT. The variable domain in full, completed from reference TRBV19 and TRBJ1-4, reads DGGITQSPKYLFRKEGQNVTLSCEQNLNHDAMYWYRQDPGQGLRLIYYSQIVNDFQKGDIAEGYSVSREKKESFPLTVTSAQKNPTAFYLCAANAQVGEKLFFGSGTQLSVL.

V usage is TRBV27 and J usage is TRBJ2-7, with 7 bases identical to TRBD1. The junction had 5 bases not matched to a gene; V was cut back by 6 bases and J by 6 bases. Germline loops: CDR1 MNHEY, CDR2 SMNVEV (reference sequence). The CDR3 runs to 12 residues. This CDR3 reads CASRDRSFEQYF. CDR3 sequence (DNA): TGTGCCAGCAGGGACAGGAGTTTCGAGCAGTACTTC.

This chain uses TRBV6-1 with TRBJ2-1, with D perhaps TRBD2 (5 bases). Trimming pared 7 bases from V and 4 bases from J, leaving 11 bases between. The germline V gene encodes CDR1 MNHNS and CDR2 SASEGT. CDR3 size: 13 residues. CDR3 sequence (DNA): TGTGCCAGCACGGGAACCCTTTACAATGAGCAGTTCTTC. It encodes CASTGTLYNEQFF.

V and J are TRBV10-3 and TRBJ2-7; D unresolved. CDR3 length: 13 amino acids. V gave up 10 bases and J gave up 4 bases, with 17 bases separating them. Germline V CDR1 and CDR2: ENHRY, SYGVKD. CDR3 nucleotide sequence: TGTGCCACCGTTTTTGGAATCGGGTACGAGCAGTACTTC. This sequence encodes CATVFGIGYEQYF.